Sequencing of this T cell receptor beta chain was carried out in a study of response to subunit inactivated influenza vaccine (dated by TCRdb to 2017 to 2018). For context, the study as a whole: To follow how T cells responded to a trivalent subunit inactivated influenza vaccine, the researchers relied on deep quantitative profiling of the T cell receptor repertoire. Study-wide findings and limitations: The authors suggested that each seasonal influenza vaccination may recruit only a limited number of new T cells.

As encoded in the germline V gene, CDR1 is MGHDK while CDR2 is SYGVNS. Here V drops 2 bases and J drops 0 bases, and the junction holds 10 bases not matched to any gene. The CDR3 spans 17 residues, from the cysteine through the phenylalanine. The kept DNA is CDR3 alone, 51 bases in frame from the first base. Library creation used RT-PCR. Sequencing instrument: Illumina HiSeq 2500. TCRdb's own reprocessing of the public reads used fastp at Q25 and MiXCR and kept productive beta chains. Rows matching on CDR3 protein sequence are summarized as one entry with the most common DNA and genes. The table for this sample lists more than 600,000 distinct CDR3 sequences; about 18% of them were counted only once. The top ten clones comprise roughly a tenth of the sample. This clonotype appeared a few times. This receptor's antigen is unknown. The record has no base qualities; no much larger clone is one base away.

The sequencing used PBMCs from blood, collected 5 days after vaccination. This sequence uses TRBV25-1 and TRBJ2-7, and 7 bases in between align with TRBD2. This receptor was obtained from a man in his fifties who received an inactivated influenza vaccine. Donor details come from another sample of the same person, matched by shared clones. The CDR3 reads as follows: CASSEAAGTTLSYEQYF. The DNA sequence follows: TGTGCCAGCAGTGAAGCGGCCGGGACTACCCTCTCCTACGAGCAGTACTTC.